The next 32 T cell receptor beta chains were all read from a single sample in a study of T-cell reconstitution after alpha-beta-depleted transplantation in children. Preparation of the TCRbeta library was carried out with unique molecular identifiers. TCRdb analysed the PCR reads with MiXCR anew, one entry per CDR3 protein. The repertoire holds 400,000 to 500,000 distinct CDR3 sequences, with 9.5% to 13% as singletons. The source material was PBMCs from the stem cell graft donor, sampled from the stem cell graft. These receptors came from a human donor who donated a stem cell graft to a child with acute myeloid leukemia.

The V gene is TRBV7-8, the J gene TRBJ1-6; no reliable D call. Germline V gives CDR1 SGHVS, CDR2 FQNEAQ. V lost 5 bases to trimming and J lost 8 bases, with 19 bases between them. The CDR3 is 16 residues long. The CDR3 DNA is TGTGCCAGCAGCCGCTTTCAGAGCGAGGAGCATTCACCCCTCCACTTT. This gives the protein CASSRFQSEEHSPLHF.

This clonotype was seen a handful of times. The chain employs TRBV18 and TRBJ1-2; D not certain. This CDR3 is built from 14 residues. V was trimmed by 6 bases and J by 4 bases, leaving 15 bases between them. The germline V gene has CDR1 KGHSH and CDR2 LQKENI. This CDR3 is CASSGFVGRYGYTF. DNA of the CDR3: TGTGCCAGCTCGGGCTTCGTTGGACGCTATGGCTACACCTTC.

This clonotype has a handful of counts. The chain joins TRBV4-2 to TRBJ1-3; D remains ambiguous. The CDR3 has 16 amino acids. Germline V CDR1 and CDR2: LGHNA, YNFKEQ. The V and J ends lost 4 bases and 0 bases respectively, with 13 bases between them. The CDR3 nucleotides are TGTGCCAGCAGCCGCTCGAACCGAAACTCTGGAAACACCATATATTTT. The encoded protein is CASSRSNRNSGNTIYF.

The chain carries TRBV2 and TRBJ2-5, with D maybe TRBD2 (5 bases). This CDR3 has 12 amino acids. Germline lookup yields CDR1 SNHLY and CDR2 FYNNEI. V lost 7 bases, J lost 5 bases, and 11 bases lay in between. The CDR3 bases are TGTGCCAGCACGGCGGGCCGGGAGACCCAGTACTTC. Translation gives CASTAGRETQYF.

This clonotype was seen a few times. The V and J genes are TRBV5-1 and TRBJ2-4, with 7 bases matching TRBD1. This CDR3 is built from 14 residues. Germline-derived CDR1 and CDR2 are SGHRS and YFSETQ. With 4 bases clipped from V and 6 bases from J, the junction kept 7 bases outside the gene matches. In DNA, the CDR3 is TGCGCCAGCAGCAGAGGGGGCGAGGGAAACATTCAGTACTTC. This sequence encodes CASSRGGEGNIQYF.

The chain has TRBV7-2 and TRBJ1-6, with D uncertain. CDR1 is SGHTA, CDR2 FQGNSA, per germline. The CDR3 length is 14 residues. V was clipped by 5 bases and J by 8 bases, with 13 bases between them. CDR3 loop: CASSLEETYSPLHF. The CDR3 DNA sequence: TGTGCCAGCAGCCTCGAGGAAACCTATTCACCCCTCCACTTT.

This clonotype was counted many times. The chain carries TRBV5-6 and TRBJ1-1, with D possibly TRBD1 on 5 matching bases. The CDR3 consists of 16 residues. The germline V and J ends were trimmed by 4 bases and 3 bases, with 19 bases remaining between them. Germline-derived CDR1 and CDR2 are SGHDT and YYEEEE. The CDR3 nucleotides read TGTGCCAGCAGCCGTTTGGACTCGGGGGAGGACACTGAAGCTTTCTTT. It codes for CASSRLDSGEDTEAFF.

This clonotype was found a few times. The chain couples TRBV27 to TRBJ2-4; D not resolved. The length of the CDR3 is 17 residues. Germline loops: CDR1 MNHEY, CDR2 SMNVEV (reference sequence). Deletions cut 0 bases from V and 0 bases from J, with 12 bases between. CDR3 DNA sequence: TGTGCCAGCAGTTTATCGGTTCTGGCCGCAGCCAAAAACATTCAGTACTTC. Encoded protein: CASSLSVLAAAKNIQYF.

The gene calls are TRBV20-1 and TRBJ2-5; 8 nucleotides align to TRBD1. From germline, CDR1 is DFQATT and CDR2 SNEGSKA (reference sequence). Losses at the gene ends were 4 bases for V and 1 base for J; bases not matched to a gene: 5. There are 14 residues in the CDR3. CDR3 nucleotide sequence: TGCAGTGCTATGGGACAGGCGCCCCAAGAGACCCAGTACTTC. It encodes CSAMGQAPQETQYF.

V gene TRBV5-1 combines with J gene TRBJ1-1; D remains unclear. Germline assignment: CDR1 SGHRS and CDR2 YFSETQ. The ends were cut back, 0 bases at V and 1 base at J, with 10 bases in the middle. There are 15 residues in the CDR3. This CDR3 is CASSLDGGKNTEAFF. Written as DNA, the CDR3 is TGCGCCAGCAGCTTGGATGGAGGGAAGAACACTGAAGCTTTCTTT.

This sequence joins TRBV6-6 and TRBJ1-3, with no clear D. This CDR3 is built from 11 residues. Trimming left V 2 bases short and J 8 bases short, with 4 bases between. The V gene's germline CDR1 is MNHNY and CDR2 SVGAGI (reference sequence). The chain's CDR3 is CASSYRDTIYF. The DNA for the CDR3 is TGTGCCAGCAGTTACAGGGACACCATATATTTT.

This rearrangement joins TRBV3-1 to TRBJ2-1; 9 nucleotides match TRBD2. The V gene's germline CDR1 is LGHDT and CDR2 YNNKEL (reference sequence). The CDR3 runs to 15 residues. Germline trimming cut 5 bases from V and 10 bases from J; bases unmatched to any gene: 12. CDR3 DNA sequence: TGTGCCAGCAGCTTTAGCGGGGGAGCCTTGGGGGAGCAGTTCTTC. Translation: CASSFSGGALGEQFF.

This clonotype was counted a few times. The chain carries TRBV6-4 and TRBJ2-3; 10 bases agree with TRBD2. Germline CDR1 reads MRHNA; CDR2 reads SNTAGT. The CDR3 is 15 residues long. V shed 6 bases, J shed 2 bases, and the junction held 5 bases outside the gene matches. CDR3 bases: TGTGCCAGCAGCCCTAGCGGGGGCGACACAGATACGCAGTATTTT. Its translation is CASSPSGGDTDTQYF.

This sequence joins TRBV20-1 and TRBJ1-6, with TRBD1 matching over 10 bases. Per germline, CDR1 DFQATT and CDR2 SNEGSKA (reference sequence). The CDR3 has 15 residues. Germline trimming cut 1 base from V and 5 bases from J; bases unmatched to any gene: 2. The CDR3 DNA reads as TGCAGTGCTAGAGGAGGGACAGGGGATAATTCACCCCTCCACTTT. It yields the protein CSARGGTGDNSPLHF.

V is TRBV7-2 and J is TRBJ2-6, with D possibly matching TRBD1 (6 bases). Per germline, CDR1 SGHTA and CDR2 FQGNSA. The CDR3 spans 16 residues. V lost 5 bases to trimming and J lost 2 bases, with 13 bases between them. CDR3 region: CASSITGSTGANVLTF. The CDR3 DNA is TGTGCCAGCAGCATCACAGGGTCTACTGGGGCCAACGTCCTGACTTTC.

This clonotype was counted between two and nine times. The V call is TRBV10-2, the J call TRBJ1-4; D is uncertain. The germline V gene encodes CDR1 WSHSY and CDR2 SAAADI. CDR3 length: 12 residues. Between the trimmed V and J ends, which lost 8 bases and 8 bases, there was a span of 12 bases. The CDR3 loop is CASGKYGEKLFF. The CDR3, as DNA: TGCGCCAGCGGGAAGTACGGGGAAAAACTGTTTTTT.

The chain uses TRBV16 and TRBJ1-3; D call uncertain. The CDR3 loop spans 15 amino acids. The germline V gene encodes CDR1 KGHSY and CDR2 FQNENV. The V and J ends lost 2 bases and 0 bases respectively, with 8 bases between them. The CDR3 sequence: CASSQRLRSGNTIYF. In nucleotides, the CDR3 is TGTGCCAGCAGCCAACGACTTCGCTCTGGAAACACCATATATTTT.

V gene TRBV4-2 combines with J gene TRBJ1-3, with TRBD1 matching over 8 bases. The V gene end was trimmed by 5 bases and the J gene end by 0 bases; junction bases not matched to a gene: 6. Germline values: CDR1 LGHNA, CDR2 YNFKEQ. The CDR3 extends over 16 amino acids. Written as DNA, the CDR3 is TGTGCCAGCAGCGGCGGACAGGGAAGCTCTGGAAACACCATATATTTT. Encoded protein: CASSGGQGSSGNTIYF.

V and J are TRBV10-3 and TRBJ1-1; no clear D gene. CDR3 length equals 11 residues. The germline V gene has CDR1 ENHRY and CDR2 SYGVKD. V lost 5 bases and J 12 bases, leaving 13 bases between the germline ends. The CDR3 reads CAISTRAGTFF. The CDR3 DNA reads TGTGCCATCAGTACCCGGGCCGGGACTTTCTTT.

This clonotype was counted a few times. CDR3 bases: TGTGCCAGCAGCTTTTCTGGGCAAATCAATCAGCCCCAGCATTTT. The encoded protein is CASSFSGQINQPQHF. The chain joins TRBV7-6 to TRBJ1-5; no definite D call. The CDR3 sequence is 15 residues long. Germline-derived CDR1 and CDR2 are SGHVS and FNYEAQ. The V end lost 3 bases, the J end lost 3 bases, and 12 bases lay between the germline ends.

This clonotype was found a few times. The chain links TRBV12-3 or TRBV12-4 to TRBJ2-1; 9 nucleotides line up with TRBD2. The junction had 7 bases not matched to a gene; V was cut back by 3 bases and J by 4 bases. This CDR3 has 16 residues. The CDR3: CASSLDGTSRYNEQFF. The CDR3 region has the DNA TGTGCCAGCAGTTTGGATGGGACTAGCAGGTACAATGAGCAGTTCTTC.

Ten or more counts support this clonotype. The rearrangement joins TRBV6-5 to TRBJ1-5; TRBD1 agrees at 8 bases. CDR1 is MNHEY, CDR2 SVGAGI, per germline. This CDR3 is built from 17 residues. With 4 bases clipped from V and 4 bases from J, the junction kept 12 bases outside the gene matches. CDR3 bases: TGTGCCAGCAGTTTCGAGACCGGACAGGGAGGAAATCAGCCCCAGCATTTT. Amino acids: CASSFETGQGGNQPQHF.

This clonotype was detected a few times. This chain links TRBV20-1 with TRBJ2-5; perhaps TRBD1 as D (6 bases). The CDR3 loop spans 15 amino acids. Germline lookup yields CDR1 DFQATT and CDR2 SNEGSKA (reference sequence). Trimming left V 5 bases short and J 2 bases short, with 18 bases between. CDR3 loop: CSASPRGQRQETQYF. CDR3 bases: TGCAGTGCTTCGCCTCGGGGACAAAGACAAGAGACCCAGTACTTC.

A word on this clonotype: This may stem from a read error, because a much larger clone lies one nucleotide away. The rearrangement joins TRBV30 to TRBJ1-2, with TRBD1 identical over 8 bases. Germline trimming cut 3 bases from V and 5 bases from J; bases unmatched to any gene: 11. This CDR3 comprises 15 residues. CDR1 and CDR2 from the germline V gene are GTSNPN and SVGIG (reference sequence). DNA of the CDR3: TGTGCCTGGAGCGTCGACAGGGGTGGCGCGTATGGCTACACCTTC. Amino acids: CAWSVDRGGAYGYTF.

The chain links TRBV11-2 to TRBJ2-2; TRBD2 matches 13 bases. The trim removed 3 bases at V and 6 bases at J, leaving 10 bases unmatched. The CDR3 consists of 18 residues. Germline loops: CDR1 SGHAT, CDR2 FQNNGV. The CDR3 DNA sequence: TGTGCCAGCAGCTTCCACAATGGACTAGCGGGGGTCGCCGGGGAGCTGTTTTTT. Protein: CASSFHNGLAGVAGELFF.

The chain couples TRBV12-3 or TRBV12-4 to TRBJ2-1, with 9 bases that match TRBD1. V shed 5 bases, J shed 7 bases, and the junction held 9 bases outside the gene matches. This CDR3 has 15 amino acids. The DNA of the CDR3 is TGTGCCAGCAGTCCCGGACAGGGGTTATTAAATGAGCAGTTCTTC. Translated, it gives CASSPGQGLLNEQFF.

This clonotype has only a few counts. This chain connects TRBV28 to TRBJ2-7; D not resolved. Germline V gene data show CDR1 as MDHEN and CDR2 as SYDVKM. The CDR3 is 12 residues long. With 6 bases removed from V and 6 bases from J, the gap between germline ends came to 12 bases. DNA for the CDR3: TGTGCCAGCAGCCTCGGTTCACGCGAGCAGTACGTC. Translated, it gives CASSLGSREQYV.

V gene TRBV21-1 combines with J gene TRBJ2-6. TRBV21-1 is a recognized pseudogene. The CDR3 totals 16 residues. The CDR3 is CASSKAPQSGANVLTF. The CDR3 DNA reads as TGTGCCAGCAGCAAAGCGCCGCAGTCTGGGGCCAACGTCCTGACTTTC.

This clonotype was found a few times. The chain uses TRBV20-1 and TRBJ2-2; TRBD2 matches at 11 bases. V was clipped by 6 bases and J by 5 bases; unmatched bases: 8. CDR1 and CDR2 from the germline V gene are DFQATT and SNEGSKA (reference sequence). This CDR3 region has 15 residues. The CDR3 protein is CSAESSGGITGELFF. The CDR3 region has the DNA TGCAGTGCGGAATCTAGCGGGGGGATAACCGGGGAGCTGTTTTTT.

This clonotype was observed a few times. The chain links TRBV20-1 to TRBJ2-2; D may be TRBD1 or TRBD2 (6 bases each). CDR3 length: 13 residues. V shed 3 bases and J shed 7 bases, with 12 bases lying between them. Germline CDR1 reads DFQATT; CDR2 reads SNEGSKA (reference sequence). The CDR3 sequence is CSASWGAGGELFF. In nucleotides, the CDR3 is TGCAGTGCTAGTTGGGGGGCTGGCGGGGAGCTGTTTTTT.

This clonotype was observed a few times. V usage is TRBV7-2 and J usage is TRBJ1-1; D unclear. This CDR3 has 12 amino acids. The germline V gene encodes CDR1 SGHTA and CDR2 FQGNSA. Trimming pared 6 bases from V and 11 bases from J, leaving 16 bases between. The CDR3 sequence: CASREVVTVAFF. The CDR3 DNA reads TGTGCCAGCAGAGAGGTGGTCACGGTTGCTTTCTTT.

The gene calls are TRBV27 and TRBJ2-2; TRBD1 matches 7 bases. Germline V gene data show CDR1 as MNHEY and CDR2 as SMNVEV (reference sequence). The CDR3 consists of 14 residues. The J segment lost 5 bases and the V segment lost 3 bases, leaving 3 bases of the junction unmatched. CDR3 amino acids: CASSFAGGTGELFF. In nucleotides, the CDR3 is TGTGCCAGCAGTTTTGCAGGGGGAACCGGGGAGCTGTTTTTT.